This record looks at one TCR beta chain sequence and its context. What it binds is unknown. These data are taken from a study of T-cell memory formation after mild COVID-19. Study-wide points: A subset of responding clones appeared in pre-infection memory, suggesting cross-reactive memory joined.

Looked up from germline, CDR1 is SEHNR and CDR2 is FQNEAQ (reference sequence). This CDR3 has 17 residues. Trimming left V 4 bases short and J 0 bases short, with 18 bases between. One entry per CDR3 protein results from TCRdb running MiXCR on the 5' RACE reads. This table has 380,000 or so distinct CDR3 sequences, roughly an eighth appearing once. This sequence joins TRBV7-9 and TRBJ1-1; D perhaps matches TRBD1 (5 bases). The clonotype was recovered from a man aged 18-30 years who had mild COVID-19 (a few samples of this study predate the infection). Cell type and time point are not known. Sequences were obtained from PBMCs or a T cell subset sorted from them (not recorded which). The CDR3 sequence: CASSSRPGSGVNTEAFF. CDR3 DNA: TGTGCCAGCAGCTCGCGCCCAGGGAGCGGTGTGAACACTGAAGCTTTCTTT.